This is a list of T cell receptor beta chains from one sample in a study of T-cell reconstitution after alpha-beta-depleted transplantation in children. TCRdb processed the PCR reads anew with MiXCR; each CDR3 protein has one entry. The sample yields some 300,000 distinct CDR3 sequences, 10% seen once. The source material was PBMCs from the stem cell graft donor, sampled from the stem cell graft. The receptors were sampled from a human donor who donated a stem cell graft to a child with acute lymphoblastic leukemia. CDR3s include the opening cysteine and the closing phenylalanine or tryptophan. Fields, in order: J gene, CDR3 length, clone size, V gene, D gene, CDR3 DNA, CDR3 protein. The D gene is left open where the match is weak. Clone sizes are given selectively: once, few, many, or a class where the clone is expanded.

TRBJ1-1 | 15 | few | TRBV25-1 | TRBD1 | TGTGCCAGCTCCCCCGGGGGACAGGGCCTGCCTGAAGCTTTCTTT | CASSPGGQGLPEAFF
TRBJ2-7 | 17 | - | TRBV5-1 | TRBD1 | TGCGCCAGCAGGAGACAGGGGGCGCCCCTCGAGTCCGAGGAGCAGTACTTC | CASRRQGAPLESEEQYF
TRBJ2-3 | 16 | - | TRBV7-7 | TRBD2 | TGTGCTAGCAGCTTAGGGGCTAGCGGGGGAGCTGATACGCAGTATTTT | CASSLGASGGADTQYF
TRBJ2-3 | 19 | few | TRBV14 | TRBD2 | TGTGCCAGCAGCCAAGGTCTTCCTTCTGCGGGAGGGCGCGCAGATACGCAGTATTTT | CASSQGLPSAGGRADTQYF
TRBJ2-7 | 17 | few | TRBV15 | - | TGTGCCACCAGCAGGGAATCCGGCTCCGGGACCAACTACGAGCAGTACTTC | CATSRESGSGTNYEQYF
TRBJ2-5 | 15 | many | TRBV15 | - | TGTGCCACCAGCACCCGTGGCGGGATCGAGGAGACCCAGTACTTC | CATSTRGGIEETQYF
TRBJ2-1 | 15 | few | TRBV5-1 | - | TGCGCCAGCAGCCCCCCGTTAGCTGGCGGTAATGAGCAGTTCTTC | CASSPPLAGGNEQFF
TRBJ2-2 | 16 | many | TRBV27 | - | TGTGCCAGCAGCTCGGTGGGTCTAGCGAACACCGGGGAGCTGTTTTTT | CASSSVGLANTGELFF
TRBJ2-2 | 15 | few | TRBV28 | TRBD2 | TGTGCCAGCAGTCAGACTAGCCGACTCACCGGGGAGCTGTTTTTT | CASSQTSRLTGELFF
TRBJ1-1 | 13 | - | TRBV6-1 | - | TGTGCCAGCAGACGCTCAGGGGAGGGTGAAGCTTTCTTT | CASRRSGEGEAFF
TRBJ2-7 | 15 | few | TRBV20-1 | - | TGCAGTGCTAGGGCAGGGGAGGTCCCCCATTACGGGCAGTACTTC | CSARAGEVPHYGQYF
TRBJ2-7 | 15 | - | TRBV6-2/TRBV6-3 | - | TGTGCCAGCAGTGCGGACGGGGTAGTCGGCTACGAGCAGTACTTC | CASSADGVVGYEQYF
TRBJ2-7 | 8 | few | TRBV2 | TRBD1 | TGTGCCTGGGGACAGGGGCACTTC | CAWGQGHF
TRBJ2-7 | 14 | - | TRBV12-3/TRBV12-4 | - | TGTGCCAGCAGCCCTATGGGGGTGTCTGACGAGCAGTACTTC | CASSPMGVSDEQYF
TRBJ2-1 | 16 | many | TRBV7-8 | - | TGTGCCAGCAGCTTGCCGGCCCCGAGCTCCTACAATGAGCAGTTCTTC | CASSLPAPSSYNEQFF
TRBJ2-1 | 12 | - | TRBV7-9 | - | TGTGCCAGCAGCGCGAATCGCAATGAGCAGTTCTTC | CASSANRNEQFF
TRBJ2-2 | 13 | few | TRBV7-9 | - | TGTGCCAGCAGCCACCAGGAGCCCGGGGAGCTGTTTTTT | CASSHQEPGELFF
TRBJ2-5 | 18 | - | TRBV5-1 | TRBD2 | TGCGCCAGCAACTGGACGTCTAGCGGGAGTTACTGTGGAGAGACCCAGTACTTC | CASNWTSSGSYCGETQYF
TRBJ1-4 | 11 | many | TRBV25-1 | - | TGTGCCAGCAGTCCAAATGAAAAACTGTTTTTT | CASSPNEKLFF
TRBJ2-3 | 15 | - | TRBV28 | TRBD2 | TGTGCCAGCGGTCCGGGCGGGAGGGGCACAGATACGCAGTATTTT | CASGPGGRGTDTQYF
TRBJ2-3 | 15 | - | TRBV20-1 | - | TGCAGTGCTAGAGTGGTAGACTACTCCACAGATACGCAGTATTTT | CSARVVDYSTDTQYF
TRBJ1-1 | 15 | - | TRBV5-6 | - | TGTGCCAGCAGCTTGGCCGGGGAACTGGCCACTGGAGCTTTCTTT | CASSLAGELATGAFF
TRBJ2-2 | 17 | few | TRBV12-3/TRBV12-4 | - | TGTGCCAGCAGTTTATACCCGGGACAACTGAACACCGGGGAGCTGTTTTTT | CASSLYPGQLNTGELFF
TRBJ2-7 | 15 | few | TRBV12-3/TRBV12-4 | TRBD1 | TGTGCCAGCAGCCTACGGACAGGGGATTCCTACGAGCAGTACTTC | CASSLRTGDSYEQYF
TRBJ1-1 | 14 | - | TRBV6-5 | - | TGTGCCAGCAGTTACGGGCACCTGAACACTGAAGCTTTCTTT | CASSYGHLNTEAFF
TRBJ1-5 | 16 | many | TRBV5-4 | - | TGTGCCAGCACCAACGGGGGAGGAAATAGCAATCAGCCCCAGCATTTT | CASTNGGGNSNQPQHF
TRBJ2-5 | 22 | - | TRBV7-2 | TRBD2 | TGTGCCAGCGGCTACCTGCCCCACCGGACTAGCGGGAGTAGAAGGGTTCAAGAGACCCAGTACTTC | CASGYLPHRTSGSRRVQETQYF
TRBJ2-3 | 14 | many | TRBV20-1 | - | TGCAGTGCCGTCCCGGCAGCGGGCACAGATACGCAGTATTTT | CSAVPAAGTDTQYF
TRBJ2-1 | 22 | few | TRBV5-4 | - | TGTGCCAGCAGCTTGGTTCCGGGGACGGCCGTGAGAGATGTTTTGGGTCCCAATGAGCAGTTCTTC | CASSLVPGTAVRDVLGPNEQFF
TRBJ2-1 | 21 | - | TRBV5-6 | - | TGTGCCAGCAGCTTGGGCCTCCGCGGGGGACTCCGGGACAGCCTCTACAATGAGCAGTTCTTC | CASSLGLRGGLRDSLYNEQFF
TRBJ2-7 | 17 | - | TRBV20-1 | TRBD2 | TGCAGTGCTAGGATGGCGGGAGGCCCCCAATCTTCCTACGAGCAGTACTTC | CSARMAGGPQSSYEQYF
TRBJ2-2 | 13 | few | TRBV20-1 | - | TGCAGTGCTAGAAACTACAAGTACGGGGAGCTGTTTTTT | CSARNYKYGELFF
TRBJ2-3 | 14 | - | TRBV5-1 | - | TGCGCCAGCAGCTTGCGCGGAGGGGACGATACGCAGTATTTT | CASSLRGGDDTQYF
TRBJ2-5 | 11 | many | TRBV5-1 | - | TGCGCCAGCAAAGAACAAGAGACCCAGTACTTC | CASKEQETQYF
TRBJ1-2 | 18 | - | TRBV4-2 | TRBD1 | TGTGCCAGCAGCCAAGTTCACCCCGGGACAGGGCCCCACTATGGCTACACCTTC | CASSQVHPGTGPHYGYTF
TRBJ2-2 | 14 | few | TRBV20-1 | - | TGCAGTGCTAGACGGGGGAGCAGGACCGGGGAGCTGTTTTTT | CSARRGSRTGELFF
TRBJ2-3 | 15 | once | TRBV5-4 | - | TGTGCCAGCAGCTTGGTTGGCTCAGCCACAGATACGCAGTATTTT | CASSLVGSATDTQYF
TRBJ2-1 | 15 | - | TRBV7-2 | - | TGTGCCAGCAGCTCTGGCTTTGCGGGATTTAATGAGCAGTTCTTC | CASSSGFAGFNEQFF
TRBJ1-1 | 15 | - | TRBV7-9 | - | TGTGCCAGCAGCTTAGGGATAGGGCTGAACACTGAAGCTTTCTTT | CASSLGIGLNTEAFF
TRBJ2-7 | 14 | - | TRBV20-1 | TRBD1 | TGCAGTGCTGCGTCCGGGACAGGAGTGGACGAGCAGTACTTC | CSAASGTGVDEQYF
TRBJ2-1 | 11 | - | TRBV30 | TRBD2 | TGTGCCGGGACTATCTACAATGAGCAGTTCTTC | CAGTIYNEQFF
TRBJ2-7 | 16 | few | TRBV7-9 | - | TGTGCCAGCAGCCATCTACAGGGAAAAAGAGCCTACGAGCAGTACTTC | CASSHLQGKRAYEQYF
TRBJ2-5 | 13 | - | TRBV15 | - | TGTGCCACCAGCAGAGGCGGAGGGCAGACTCAGTACTTC | CATSRGGGQTQYF
TRBJ2-7 | 11 | - | TRBV2 | - | TGTGCCTGCGACAGAGACCGCGAGCAGTACTTC | CACDRDREQYF
TRBJ2-7 | 14 | - | TRBV11-2 | TRBD2 | TGTGCCAGCAGCTTACGACTAGCGCAATACGAGCAGTACTTC | CASSLRLAQYEQYF
TRBJ1-2 | 16 | few | TRBV20-1 | - | TGCAGTGCTAGAGTACCCTCCGGCAGACCGGTTGCTGGCTACACCTTC | CSARVPSGRPVAGYTF
TRBJ2-7 | 15 | - | TRBV28 | TRBD1 | TGTGCCAGCAGTTTCAGGGGGCTGGGCTCCTACGAGCAGTACTTC | CASSFRGLGSYEQYF
TRBJ2-7 | 16 | - | TRBV12-3/TRBV12-4 | TRBD1 | TGTGCCAGCAGTTTAGGCCGGGACAGGGTAAAAAATGAGCAGTACTTC | CASSLGRDRVKNEQYF
TRBJ2-2 | 16 | - | TRBV14 | - | TGTGCCAGCAGCCAAGATTTGTACCCGGGGACCGGGGAGCTGTTTTTT | CASSQDLYPGTGELFF
TRBJ2-1 | 16 | - | TRBV4-3 | TRBD2 | TGCGCCAGCAGCCGACTAGCGGGAGGAGTCCTCAATGAGCAGTTCTTC | CASSRLAGGVLNEQFF
TRBJ2-2 | 12 | - | TRBV3-1 | - | TGTGCCAGCAGCCCAGAGTCCGGGGAGCTGTTTTTT | CASSPESGELFF
TRBJ2-7 | 14 | many | TRBV12-3/TRBV12-4 | - | TGTGCCAGCAGTCAGGGAATCCGGAACGGCGAGCAGTACTTC | CASSQGIRNGEQYF
TRBJ2-1 | 15 | - | TRBV5-1 | TRBD2 | TGCGCCAGCATAGGCCTAGCGGGAGGCGACAATGAGCAGTTCTTC | CASIGLAGGDNEQFF
TRBJ1-6 | 14 | - | TRBV27 | - | TGTGCCAGCAGTTTAGAAGGCAGGAATTCACCCCTCCACTTT | CASSLEGRNSPLHF
TRBJ1-2 | 15 | - | TRBV5-1 | - | TGCGCCAGCAGCTTGCCCCCGGAAGGGAACCATGGCTACACCTTC | CASSLPPEGNHGYTF
TRBJ2-1 | 13 | many | TRBV4-3 | TRBD1 | TGCGCCAGCAGCCTGGGACAGAACAATGAGCAGTTCTTC | CASSLGQNNEQFF
TRBJ1-2 | 13 | few | TRBV6-5 | - | TGTGCCAGCAGTTACGAGGGGCGGCATGGCTACACCTTC | CASSYEGRHGYTF
TRBJ2-7 | 14 | - | TRBV27 | TRBD2 | TGTGCCAGCAAGTTGACTAGCGGACCCTACGAGCAGTACTTC | CASKLTSGPYEQYF
TRBJ2-3 | 14 | few | TRBV11-2 | TRBD2 | TGTGCCAGCAGCTTACCCAGGACTAGCGGACGTCCGTATTTT | CASSLPRTSGRPYF